This TCR beta chain was recorded in a study of CD4 T cells in relation to SARS-CoV-2 and coronaviruses. Study context: Convalescent patients were under ten males and a few females; two were Hispanic.

In the case of this clone: The antigen remains undetermined.

Generated by immunoSEQ multiplex PCR, the TCRdb table keeps only in-frame clones and is missing some. This sample carries 37,000 or so clones, 80% to 90% of them seen once, and the ten largest clones take about 3.3%. Study conclusions and caveats: About 65% of donors had memory CD4+ clonotypes crossrecognizing SARS-CoV-2 and common cold coronavirus spike.

Specimen: memory CD4+ T cells from PBMCs. This clonotype was obtained from an adult with COVID-19.

DNA of the CDR3: TGTGCCAGCACCACTCATGACCCGTCCCACAATGAGCAGTTCTTC. Translating gives CASTTHDPSHNEQFF. J is TRBJ2-1 and V is TRBV28, with unresolved D. From germline, CDR1 is MDHEN and CDR2 SYDVKM. V was trimmed by 7 bases and J by 5 bases, leaving 18 bases between them. This CDR3 contains 15 residues.